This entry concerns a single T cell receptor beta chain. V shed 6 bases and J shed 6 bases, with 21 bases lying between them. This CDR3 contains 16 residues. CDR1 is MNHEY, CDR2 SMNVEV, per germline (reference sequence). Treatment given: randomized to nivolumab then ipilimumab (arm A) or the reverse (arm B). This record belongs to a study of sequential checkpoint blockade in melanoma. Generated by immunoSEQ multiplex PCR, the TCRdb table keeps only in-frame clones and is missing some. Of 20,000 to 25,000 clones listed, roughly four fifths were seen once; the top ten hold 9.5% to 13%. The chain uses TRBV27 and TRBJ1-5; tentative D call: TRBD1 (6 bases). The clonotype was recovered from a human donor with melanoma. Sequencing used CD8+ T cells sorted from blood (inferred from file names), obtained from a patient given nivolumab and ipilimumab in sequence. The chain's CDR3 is CASSRGWGGRSQPQHF. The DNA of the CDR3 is TGTGCCAGCAGCAGGGGTTGGGGGGGGCGCAGTCAGCCCCAGCATTTT.